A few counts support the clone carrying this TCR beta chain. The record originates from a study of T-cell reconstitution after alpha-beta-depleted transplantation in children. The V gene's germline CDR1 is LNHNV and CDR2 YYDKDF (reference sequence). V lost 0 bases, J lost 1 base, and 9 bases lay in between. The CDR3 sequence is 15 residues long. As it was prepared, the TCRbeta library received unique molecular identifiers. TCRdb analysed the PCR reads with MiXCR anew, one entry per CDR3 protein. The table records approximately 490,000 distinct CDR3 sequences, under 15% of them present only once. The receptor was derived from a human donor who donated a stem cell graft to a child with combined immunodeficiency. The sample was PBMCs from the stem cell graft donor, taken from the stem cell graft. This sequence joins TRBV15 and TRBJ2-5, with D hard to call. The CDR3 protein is CATSRDARPQETQYF. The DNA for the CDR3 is TGTGCCACCAGCAGAGATGCCAGACCCCAAGAGACCCAGTACTTC.